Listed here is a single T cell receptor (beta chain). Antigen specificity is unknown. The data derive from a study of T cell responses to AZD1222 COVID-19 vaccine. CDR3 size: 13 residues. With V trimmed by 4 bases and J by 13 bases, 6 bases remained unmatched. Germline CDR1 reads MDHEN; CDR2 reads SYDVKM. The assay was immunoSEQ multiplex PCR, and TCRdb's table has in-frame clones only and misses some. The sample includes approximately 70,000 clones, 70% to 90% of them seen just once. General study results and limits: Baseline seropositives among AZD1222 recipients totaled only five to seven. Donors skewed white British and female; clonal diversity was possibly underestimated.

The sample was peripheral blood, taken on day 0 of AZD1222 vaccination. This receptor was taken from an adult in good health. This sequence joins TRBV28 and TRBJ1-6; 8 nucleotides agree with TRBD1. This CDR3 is CASSWTGSDPLHF. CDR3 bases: TGTGCCAGCAGTTGGACAGGGTCCGACCCCCTCCACTTT. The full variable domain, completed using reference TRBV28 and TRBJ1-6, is DVKVTQSSRYLVKRTGEKVFLECVQDMDHENMFWYRQDPGLGLRLIYFSYDVKMKEKGDIPEGYSVSREKKERFSLILESASTNQTSMYLCASSWTGSDPLHFGNGTRLTVT.